This is a list of T cell receptor beta chains from one sample in a study of T cell repertoires in cytomegalovirus infection. TCRdb processed the reads anew with MiXCR; each CDR3 protein has one entry. Among 510,000 or so distinct CDR3 sequences listed, about 30% were seen once. The specimen was PBMCs. The source of these receptors is a human donor in good health (CMV status not recorded). Some clones in this sample may be carry-over from other donors' samples. The CDR3 runs from the conserved cysteine through the conserved F or W. A D gene is named only where the DNA matches it firmly. A clone size is listed for some rows: how often the clone was seen (once, few, many), or a class if it is expanded.

clone size: -
J gene: TRBJ2-1
D gene: -
V gene: TRBV20-1
CDR3 DNA: TGCAGTGCTAGTAAGGGGGCCTACAATGAGCAGTTCTTC
CDR3 protein: CSASKGAYNEQFF

clone size: -
J gene: TRBJ1-2
D gene: -
V gene: TRBV6-2/TRBV6-3
CDR3 DNA: TGTGCCAGCAGTCGGACCCCGAGCGGCTACACCTTC
CDR3 protein: CASSRTPSGYTF

clone size: many
J gene: TRBJ2-3
D gene: -
V gene: TRBV5-6
CDR3 DNA: TGTGCCAGCAGCAGGCAACCATCCACAGATACGCAGTATTTT
CDR3 protein: CASSRQPSTDTQYF

clone size: -
J gene: TRBJ1-2
D gene: TRBD1
V gene: TRBV5-4
CDR3 DNA: TGTGCCAGCAGCACTGGGGCAGGGGGGAACTATGGCTACACCTTC
CDR3 protein: CASSTGAGGNYGYTF

clone size: many
J gene: TRBJ1-1
D gene: -
V gene: TRBV7-2
CDR3 DNA: TGTGCCAGCAGCCTACAGGGATCGGACACTGAAGCTTTCTTT
CDR3 protein: CASSLQGSDTEAFF

clone size: -
J gene: TRBJ2-6
D gene: -
V gene: TRBV24-1
CDR3 DNA: TGTGCCACCAGTGACAACGGGGGAGGCTCTGGGGCCAACGTCCTGACTTTC
CDR3 protein: CATSDNGGGSGANVLTF

clone size: many
J gene: TRBJ2-1
D gene: TRBD2
V gene: TRBV7-2
CDR3 DNA: TGTGCCAGCAGCTTAGAACCAGCGGGAGTCCATGAGCAGTTCTTC
CDR3 protein: CASSLEPAGVHEQFF

clone size: few
J gene: TRBJ1-5
D gene: TRBD1
V gene: TRBV6-2/TRBV6-3
CDR3 DNA: TGTGCCAGCAGTTACGGACAGGACCAAAGGTATCAGCCCCAGCATTTT
CDR3 protein: CASSYGQDQRYQPQHF

clone size: -
J gene: TRBJ2-1
D gene: -
V gene: TRBV4-3
CDR3 DNA: TGCGCCAGCAGCCAAGATTTTAGGAGCTCCTACAATGAGCAGTTCTTC
CDR3 protein: CASSQDFRSSYNEQFF

clone size: few
J gene: TRBJ1-6
D gene: -
V gene: TRBV7-9
CDR3 DNA: TGTGCCAGCAGCCCAGGGAGCACCTATAATTCACCCCTCCACTTT
CDR3 protein: CASSPGSTYNSPLHF

clone size: few
J gene: TRBJ2-7
D gene: -
V gene: TRBV7-7
CDR3 DNA: TGTGCCAGCAGCTTAGGCCGGGGGCTGGCGCAGTACTTC
CDR3 protein: CASSLGRGLAQYF

clone size: few
J gene: TRBJ2-7
D gene: -
V gene: TRBV14
CDR3 DNA: TGTGCCAGCAGCCAACTGAAGGGCCCCTATGGACCCTACGAGCAGTACTTC
CDR3 protein: CASSQLKGPYGPYEQYF

clone size: -
J gene: TRBJ2-3
D gene: -
V gene: TRBV5-1
CDR3 DNA: TGCGCCAGCAGCTTGGGTTCCCCCTTCGGTGCGCAGTATTTT
CDR3 protein: CASSLGSPFGAQYF

clone size: many
J gene: TRBJ1-3
D gene: -
V gene: TRBV7-9
CDR3 DNA: TGTGCCAGCAGCTTGGAGGGACTGCTCTCTGGAAACACCATATATTTT
CDR3 protein: CASSLEGLLSGNTIYF

clone size: -
J gene: TRBJ1-4
D gene: -
V gene: TRBV10-3
CDR3 DNA: TGTGCCATCAGTGAGGACAGGCAATTCGATGAAAAACTGTTTTTT
CDR3 protein: CAISEDRQFDEKLFF

clone size: many
J gene: TRBJ2-1
D gene: -
V gene: TRBV7-3
CDR3 DNA: TGTGCCAGCAGCTCCTCGGCTAGGACCGAGCAGTTCTTC
CDR3 protein: CASSSSARTEQFF

clone size: -
J gene: TRBJ2-3
D gene: TRBD2
V gene: TRBV29-1
CDR3 DNA: TGCAGCGTTGCTATAGCGGGAAAGTCTTCCGATACGCAGTATTTT
CDR3 protein: CSVAIAGKSSDTQYF

clone size: -
J gene: TRBJ2-1
D gene: -
V gene: TRBV11-2
CDR3 DNA: TGTGCCAGCAGCTTAGGCTCAGGACTTAACAATGAGCAGTTCTTC
CDR3 protein: CASSLGSGLNNEQFF

clone size: few
J gene: TRBJ2-5
D gene: -
V gene: TRBV7-7
CDR3 DNA: TGTGCCAGCACCACGGACCTGTCTGGGACCCAGTACTTC
CDR3 protein: CASTTDLSGTQYF

clone size: -
J gene: TRBJ2-1
D gene: TRBD2
V gene: TRBV7-3
CDR3 DNA: TGTGCCAGCGGACTAGACGGGATCAATGAGCAGTTCTTC
CDR3 protein: CASGLDGINEQFF

clone size: few
J gene: TRBJ2-7
D gene: TRBD2
V gene: TRBV16
CDR3 DNA: TGTGCCAGCAGCCAAGGGAGGGGAGAGGGCTACGAGCAGTACTTC
CDR3 protein: CASSQGRGEGYEQYF

clone size: -
J gene: TRBJ2-1
D gene: -
V gene: TRBV5-6
CDR3 DNA: TGTGCCAGCAGCCCCAACGGGCTCAACAATGAGCAGTTCTTC
CDR3 protein: CASSPNGLNNEQFF

clone size: many
J gene: TRBJ2-3
D gene: -
V gene: TRBV7-8
CDR3 DNA: TGTGCCAGCAGCTGGGGGCACAGCACAGATACGCAGTATTTT
CDR3 protein: CASSWGHSTDTQYF

clone size: few
J gene: TRBJ1-2
D gene: TRBD1
V gene: TRBV6-2/TRBV6-3
CDR3 DNA: TGTGCCAGCAGGATAACAGGGGGAGGCTACACCTTC
CDR3 protein: CASRITGGGYTF

clone size: -
J gene: TRBJ1-2
D gene: TRBD1
V gene: TRBV6-1
CDR3 DNA: TGTGCCACGAGACAGGGAAACGACTATGGCTACACCTTC
CDR3 protein: CATRQGNDYGYTF

clone size: -
J gene: TRBJ2-5
D gene: TRBD2
V gene: TRBV7-2
CDR3 DNA: TGTGCCAGCAGCTTAGATAGCGGGGTGGAGACCCAGTACTTC
CDR3 protein: CASSLDSGVETQYF

clone size: -
J gene: TRBJ1-1
D gene: -
V gene: TRBV15
CDR3 DNA: TGTGCCACCAGCAGAGAGGGGGGGACTGAAGCTTTCTTT
CDR3 protein: CATSREGGTEAFF

clone size: few
J gene: TRBJ2-2
D gene: -
V gene: TRBV5-1
CDR3 DNA: TGCGCCAGCAGCTTGGAAGGACGATGGACCGGGGAGCTGTTTTTT
CDR3 protein: CASSLEGRWTGELFF

clone size: -
J gene: TRBJ1-1
D gene: -
V gene: TRBV4-1
CDR3 DNA: TGCGCCAGCAGCCAAGCTGCCCCCTTAATGAACACTGAAGCTTTCTTT
CDR3 protein: CASSQAAPLMNTEAFF

clone size: many
J gene: TRBJ1-1
D gene: TRBD1
V gene: TRBV24-1
CDR3 DNA: TGTGCCACCCAGGGGGGGGGGGCTGGTGAAGCTTTCTTT
CDR3 protein: CATQGGGAGEAFF

clone size: few
J gene: TRBJ2-1
D gene: -
V gene: TRBV12-3/TRBV12-4
CDR3 DNA: TGTGCCAGCAGTTTGGGTCAGCAGTTCTTC
CDR3 protein: CASSLGQQFF

clone size: few
J gene: TRBJ1-6
D gene: -
V gene: TRBV5-1
CDR3 DNA: TGCGCCAGCAGCCACGGAAGAACAGGAATTTATTCACCCCTCCACTTT
CDR3 protein: CASSHGRTGIYSPLHF

clone size: -
J gene: TRBJ1-1
D gene: TRBD1
V gene: TRBV5-4
CDR3 DNA: TGTGCCAGCAGCTCAGGGGGGAAATTTGAAGCTTTCTTT
CDR3 protein: CASSSGGKFEAFF

clone size: -
J gene: TRBJ2-1
D gene: -
V gene: TRBV12-3/TRBV12-4
CDR3 DNA: TGTGCCAGCACCACGGGACTTGGATACAATGAGCAGTTCTTC
CDR3 protein: CASTTGLGYNEQFF

clone size: -
J gene: TRBJ2-5
D gene: -
V gene: TRBV2
CDR3 DNA: TGTGCCAGCAGTGTCGAAGGCGGCCAAGAGACCCAGTACTTC
CDR3 protein: CASSVEGGQETQYF

clone size: once
J gene: TRBJ2-1
D gene: -
V gene: TRBV24-1
CDR3 DNA: TGTGCCACCAGTGAGCCGATGTCAGCAAGGCACAGCGCCTACAATGAGCAGTTCTTC
CDR3 protein: CATSEPMSARHSAYNEQFF

clone size: once
J gene: TRBJ1-5
D gene: -
V gene: TRBV19
CDR3 DNA: TGTGCCACCTCGGACATTTATAGCAATCAGCCCCAGCATTTT
CDR3 protein: CATSDIYSNQPQHF

clone size: -
J gene: TRBJ2-7
D gene: TRBD2
V gene: TRBV5-6
CDR3 DNA: TGTGCCAGCAGCTTGTGGGGGAGCTTTTCCGGGGGGTACGAGCAGTACTTC
CDR3 protein: CASSLWGSFSGGYEQYF

clone size: many
J gene: TRBJ2-3
D gene: -
V gene: TRBV7-2
CDR3 DNA: TGTGCCAGCAGCTTACTCGCAGATACGCAGTATTTT
CDR3 protein: CASSLLADTQYF

clone size: -
J gene: TRBJ1-6
D gene: TRBD1
V gene: TRBV20-1
CDR3 DNA: TGCAGTGCTAGAGTAGCAGGGGGCGGGAATTCACCCCTCCACTTT
CDR3 protein: CSARVAGGGNSPLHF

clone size: -
J gene: TRBJ1-2
D gene: -
V gene: TRBV12-5
CDR3 DNA: TGTGCTAGTGGTTTAAGCCCCGGGTATGGCTACACCTTC
CDR3 protein: CASGLSPGYGYTF

clone size: many
J gene: TRBJ2-1
D gene: -
V gene: TRBV6-1
CDR3 DNA: TGTGCCAGCAGTCGGGGGTCTGTATACAATGAGCAGTTCTTC
CDR3 protein: CASSRGSVYNEQFF

clone size: -
J gene: TRBJ2-6
D gene: TRBD2
V gene: TRBV12-3/TRBV12-4
CDR3 DNA: TGTGCCAGCACCCAGCTAGCGGGAGGGCCGGGTGGGGCCAACGTCCTGACTTTC
CDR3 protein: CASTQLAGGPGGANVLTF

clone size: -
J gene: TRBJ2-1
D gene: -
V gene: TRBV20-1
CDR3 DNA: TGCAGTCATCCGGGGCTTTACAATGAGCAGTTCTTC
CDR3 protein: CSHPGLYNEQFF

clone size: -
J gene: TRBJ2-3
D gene: TRBD2
V gene: TRBV6-2/TRBV6-3
CDR3 DNA: TGTGCCAGCAGACCCCTAGTGAGGCGGGAGTTTGAAGATACGCAGTATTTT
CDR3 protein: CASRPLVRREFEDTQYF

clone size: -
J gene: TRBJ2-2
D gene: -
V gene: TRBV10-1
CDR3 DNA: TGCGCCAGCAGTGAGTCGAGAACGGGCACCGGGGAGCTGTTTTTT
CDR3 protein: CASSESRTGTGELFF

clone size: few
J gene: TRBJ1-2
D gene: -
V gene: TRBV4-1
CDR3 DNA: TGCGCCAGCAGCTCCACCCCGGCCGTAGCTAACTATGGCTACACCTTC
CDR3 protein: CASSSTPAVANYGYTF

clone size: -
J gene: TRBJ1-2
D gene: -
V gene: TRBV7-6
CDR3 DNA: TGTGCCAGCAGCCTCCAGATACCGGGACGGCGGATCTATGGCTACACCTTC
CDR3 protein: CASSLQIPGRRIYGYTF

clone size: -
J gene: TRBJ2-1
D gene: -
V gene: TRBV14
CDR3 DNA: TGTGCCAGCAGCCAAGACATGGGGACCCGTAAGCAGTTCTTC
CDR3 protein: CASSQDMGTRKQFF

clone size: few
J gene: TRBJ1-1
D gene: -
V gene: TRBV28
CDR3 DNA: TGTGCCAGCAGTTTATCCATCTCCCTAGCAGGTGAAGCTTTCTTT
CDR3 protein: CASSLSISLAGEAFF

clone size: few
J gene: TRBJ1-5
D gene: TRBD1
V gene: TRBV20-1
CDR3 DNA: TGCAGTGCTGGCAGGGGGAATGGCAATCAGCCCCAGCATTTT
CDR3 protein: CSAGRGNGNQPQHF

clone size: few
J gene: TRBJ1-1
D gene: -
V gene: TRBV5-1
CDR3 DNA: TGCGCCAGCAGTACCAAGGCCGGGGACACTGAAGCTTTCTTT
CDR3 protein: CASSTKAGDTEAFF

clone size: -
J gene: TRBJ1-4
D gene: -
V gene: TRBV5-1
CDR3 DNA: TGCGCCAGCAGCTTGATTGGAGCAACTAATGAAAAACTGTTTTTT
CDR3 protein: CASSLIGATNEKLFF

clone size: few
J gene: TRBJ1-3
D gene: -
V gene: TRBV6-1
CDR3 DNA: TGTGCCAGCAGTGAAGCAGGGGGGAGCTCTGGAAACACCATATATTTT
CDR3 protein: CASSEAGGSSGNTIYF

clone size: many
J gene: TRBJ1-5
D gene: -
V gene: TRBV27
CDR3 DNA: TGTGCCAGCCGTACTCAGGGTGGTAATCAGCCCCAGCATTTT
CDR3 protein: CASRTQGGNQPQHF

clone size: -
J gene: TRBJ2-7
D gene: TRBD2
V gene: TRBV6-1
CDR3 DNA: TGTGCCAGCATTCTAGCGGGAGCGGACGAGCAGTACTTC
CDR3 protein: CASILAGADEQYF